Following are 32 T cell receptor beta chains from one sample sequenced in a study of Graves' ophthalmopathy and Graves' hyperthyroidism. Researchers took RNA transcripts and amplified TCR beta CDR3 regions from them. RT-PCR was first run with HTBI primers, then multiplex PCR in a second round. TCRdb processed the multiplex PCR reads anew with MiXCR; each CDR3 protein has one entry. The repertoire consists of some 360,000 distinct CDR3 sequences, with about 18% occurring once and the leading ten covering roughly 2.6%. The source material was peripheral blood. The receptor source for this set is an adult woman with stable Graves' hyperthyroidism.

Ten or more counts support this clonotype. This chain links TRBV27 with TRBJ2-4; 7 positions agree with TRBD1. The CDR3 has 16 amino acids. Germline loops: CDR1 MNHEY, CDR2 SMNVEV (reference sequence). With V trimmed by 6 bases and J by 7 bases, 15 bases remained unmatched. The CDR3 nucleotides read TGTGCCAGCAGACCCGTCTTAAGGGGGCGAAGGAACATTCAGTACTTC. Translated, it gives CASRPVLRGRRNIQYF.

In its sample, this clonotype was seen many times. The rearrangement links TRBV6-5 to TRBJ1-2, with D possibly being TRBD1 (6 bases). Per germline, CDR1 MNHEY and CDR2 SVGAGI. The V end was cut by 1 base, the J end by 4 bases, with 13 bases between. CDR3 length equals 15 residues. The CDR3 nucleotides read TGTGCCAGCAGTTACTTTGGACAGCTCGGCTATGGCTACACCTTC. It is translated as CASSYFGQLGYGYTF.

CDR3 bases: TGTGCCAGCCGGCGGGCGGCCTACGAGCAGTACTTC. Its translation: CASRRAAYEQYF. The chain links TRBV2 to TRBJ2-7, with D possibly TRBD2 on 5 matching bases. V was cut by 8 bases and J by 2 bases, with 10 bases left in between. Germline V CDR1 and CDR2: SNHLY, FYNNEI. This CDR3 contains 12 residues.

This clonotype was detected many times. An end of the junction does not agree with germline; a read error may underlie this. CDR3 protein: CASSYMSGKGKQPQHF. In nucleotides, the CDR3 is TGTGCCAGCAGTTACATGTCGGGAAAGGGCAAGCAGCCCCAGCATTTT. The V call is TRBV6-5, the J call TRBJ1-5, with no clear D. The CDR3 has 16 residues. Germline CDR1 and CDR2: MNHEY and SVGAGI.

This clonotype was detected ten times or more. This chain uses TRBV7-8 with TRBJ2-7, with 7 nucleotides matching TRBD1. CDR1 and CDR2 (germline): SGHVS, FQNEAQ. The CDR3 runs 14 residues. With 8 bases clipped from V and 5 bases from J, the junction kept 12 bases outside the gene matches. In DNA form, the CDR3 reads TGTGCCAGCCAGCCGAGGACAGGACCCAACGAGCAGTACTTC. Protein: CASQPRTGPNEQYF. The full variable domain, with the rest looked up from reference TRBV7-8 and TRBJ2-7, is GAGVSQSPRYKVAKRGQDVALRCDPISGHVSLFWYQQALGQGPEFLTYFQNEAQLDKSGLPSDRFFAERPEGSVSTLKIQRTQQEDSAVYLCASQPRTGPNEQYFGPGTRLTVT.

This clonotype was observed at least ten times. The chain joins TRBV20-1 to TRBJ2-7; the match to TRBD1 covers 9 bases. V lost 0 bases, J lost 1 base, and 10 bases stayed unmatched. In germline, CDR1 is DFQATT, CDR2 SNEGSKA (reference sequence). This CDR3 region has 17 residues. This chain's CDR3 is CSARDTGSTGGSYEQYF. The CDR3 DNA is TGCAGTGCTAGAGATACAGGCTCGACAGGGGGATCCTACGAGCAGTACTTC.

The sample holds many counts of this clonotype. The chain recombines TRBV6-2 or TRBV6-3 with TRBJ2-7; a possible D gene is TRBD1 (5 bases). Looked up from germline, CDR1 is MNHEY and CDR2 is SVGEGT. The germline V and J ends were trimmed by 6 bases and 4 bases, with 16 bases remaining between them. The CDR3 consists of 14 residues. CDR3 residues: CASSQRQLEYEQYF. CDR3 nucleotide sequence: TGTGCCAGCAGCCAGAGACAGCTAGAATACGAGCAGTACTTC.

There are a few counts of this clonotype. One end of the junction does not line up with germline, which may come from a read error. V is TRBV4-1 and J is TRBJ2-4, with 12 positions matching TRBD2. The CDR3 consists of 14 residues. The V gene's germline CDR1 is MGHRA and CDR2 YSYEKL. The CDR3 DNA follows: TGCGCCGGCAGCCGACTAGCGGGAGCCGGCATTCAGTACTTC. It yields the protein CAGSRLAGAGIQYF.

Ten or more counts support this clonotype. The V gene is TRBV25-1, the J gene TRBJ1-3, with 9 bases matching TRBD1. Germline values: CDR1 MGHDK, CDR2 SYGVNS. This CDR3 spans 15 amino acids. The J segment lost 3 bases and the V segment lost 4 bases, leaving 4 bases of the junction unmatched. This chain's CDR3 is CASSGGTGSGNTIYF. The CDR3 DNA reads as TGTGCCAGCAGTGGAGGGACAGGGAGTGGAAACACCATATATTTT. Full variable domain (rest looked up from reference TRBV25-1 and TRBJ1-3): EADIYQTPRYLVIGTGKKITLECSQTMGHDKMYWYQQDPGMELHLIHYSYGVNSTEKGDLSSESTVSRIRTEHFPLTLESARPSHTSQYLCASSGGTGSGNTIYFGEGSWLTVV.

This clonotype was observed a handful of times. The rearrangement uses TRBV7-6 and TRBJ2-5; the match to TRBD2 covers 7 bases. V lost 3 bases and J lost 2; bases outside the gene matches: 6. Germline lookup yields CDR1 SGHVS and CDR2 FNYEAQ. The CDR3 is 15 amino acids. For the CDR3, the DNA is TGTGCCAGCAGCTTCACCGGGACTACACAAGAGACCCAGTACTTC. Its protein product is CASSFTGTTQETQYF.

To note about this clonotype: A read error is possible here, since a much larger clone lies one base away. The chain joins TRBV27 to TRBJ2-2; the match to TRBD1 covers 7 bases. J gave up 4 bases and V 6 bases, and 5 bases lay outside the gene matches. CDR3 length: 14 residues. Germline CDR1 is MNHEY and CDR2 is SMNVEV (reference sequence). CDR3 amino acids: CASSPEGATGELFF. The CDR3 bases are TGTGCCAGCAGCCCCGAGGGGGCCACCGGGGAGCTGTTTTTT.

This clonotype came up a few times. The rearrangement uses TRBV5-5 and TRBJ1-5; no firm D call. The CDR3 runs to 13 residues. Trimming stripped 2 bases from V and 3 bases from J, with 6 bases between. From germline, CDR1 is SGHKS and CDR2 YYEKEE (reference sequence). CDR3 region: CASSFWTNQPQHF. The DNA of the CDR3 is TGTGCCAGCAGCTTCTGGACCAATCAGCCCCAGCATTTT.

The chain joins TRBV24-1 to TRBJ1-1; TRBD1 aligns across 9 bases. The CDR3 consists of 13 residues. Germline CDR1 and CDR2: KGHDR and SFDVKD. The J segment lost 5 bases and the V segment lost 9 bases, leaving 6 bases of the junction unmatched. This CDR3 is CATSDRGPTEAFF. In nucleotides, the CDR3 is TGTGCCACCTCGGACAGGGGACCGACTGAAGCTTTCTTT.

This chain joins TRBV5-1 and TRBJ1-1; 8 nucleotides align to TRBD1. This CDR3 spans 13 amino acids. J was trimmed by 11 bases and V by 4 bases; bases with no gene match: 10. Germline values: CDR1 SGHRS, CDR2 YFSETQ. DNA for the CDR3: TGCGCCAGCAGCCACCCGGGACAGGAAAGGGCTTTCTTT. Translating gives CASSHPGQERAFF.

This clonotype was seen at least ten times. This chain uses TRBV2 with TRBJ1-2; D perhaps matches TRBD1 (6 bases). V lost 2 bases and J lost 8, with 18 bases in between. The CDR3 runs 15 residues. Per germline, CDR1 SNHLY and CDR2 FYNNEI. CDR3 nucleotide sequence: TGTGCCAGCAGTGAACCCCGGACAGCTTCTTGGGGCTACACCTTC. Translated: CASSEPRTASWGYTF. The full variable domain, with the rest looked up from reference TRBV2 and TRBJ1-2, is EPEVTQTPSHQVTQMGQEVILRCVPISNHLYFYWYRQILGQKVEFLVSFYNNEISEKSEIFDDQFSVERPDGSNFTLKIRSTKLEDSAMYFCASSEPRTASWGYTFGSGTRLTVV.

This clonotype has ten or more counts. The chain has TRBV7-2 and TRBJ2-7; D is ambiguous. CDR1 is SGHTA, CDR2 FQGNSA, per germline. This CDR3 is built from 14 residues. V lost 2 bases and J 0 bases, leaving 8 bases between the germline ends. The chain's CDR3 is CASSLSLFSYEQYF. The CDR3 nucleotides are TGTGCCAGCAGCTTAAGTTTATTCTCCTACGAGCAGTACTTC.

The chain is built from TRBV7-2 and TRBJ2-6, with 9 bases that match TRBD2. CDR3 length: 17 amino acids. Germline CDR1 and CDR2: SGHTA and FQGNSA. V shed 3 bases and J 0 bases; nucleotides not matched to a gene: 3. CDR3 loop: CASSLRGGFSGANVLTF. CDR3 nucleotide sequence: TGTGCCAGCAGCTTGCGGGGGGGTTTCTCTGGGGCCAACGTCCTGACTTTC.

This clonotype has ten or more counts. V and J are TRBV7-8 and TRBJ2-7; D might be TRBD2 (5 bases). V lost 2 bases and J 2 bases, leaving 10 bases between the germline ends. Germline CDR1 and CDR2: SGHVS and FQNEAQ. The CDR3 runs 14 residues. The DNA of the CDR3 is TGTGCCAGCAGCTTACGGGGATTCCCCTACGAGCAGTACTTC. Residues: CASSLRGFPYEQYF.

Here the CDR3 DNA reads TGTGCCAGCAGTCCCTCTCGGGCTTGGGGTTATGGCTACACCTTC. It yields the protein CASSPSRAWGYGYTF. This chain uses TRBV12-3 or TRBV12-4 with TRBJ1-2, with D hard to call. Trimming pared 5 bases from V and 5 bases from J, leaving 18 bases between. The CDR3 contains 15 residues.

This clonotype has at least ten counts. J is TRBJ1-5 and V is TRBV7-8; D is unresolved. Germline CDR1 and CDR2: SGHVS and FQNEAQ. This CDR3 has 13 amino acids. Trimming pared 1 base from V and 3 bases from J, leaving 4 bases between. CDR3 in amino acids: CASSLVPNQPQHF. As DNA, the CDR3 is TGTGCCAGCAGCTTAGTCCCCAATCAGCCCCAGCATTTT.

This clonotype came up many times. The chain links TRBV15 to TRBJ2-5, with D maybe TRBD1 (6 bases). V lost 0 bases and J lost 7, with 9 bases in between. The CDR3 has 13 residues. Germline V gene sequence: CDR1 LNHNV, CDR2 YYDKDF (reference sequence). The CDR3 here is CATSRDQGSTQYF. CDR3 DNA: TGTGCCACCAGCAGAGATCAGGGGTCGACCCAGTACTTC.

This clonotype occurred many times. This chain uses TRBV29-1 with TRBJ1-2; perhaps TRBD1 as D (5 bases). The CDR3 loop spans 9 amino acids. Trimming pared 6 bases from V and 10 bases from J, leaving 9 bases between. CDR1 is SQVTM and CDR2 is ANQGSEA in the germline V gene. The CDR3 sequence: CSVGDYYTF. The DNA of the CDR3 is TGCAGCGTGGGGGATTACTACACCTTC.

This clonotype was observed a single time. The chain combines TRBV6-1 with TRBJ1-1, with D unclear. Trimming removed 4 bases at V and 4 bases at J, with 7 bases between. This CDR3 comprises 12 residues. Germline V CDR1 and CDR2: MNHNS, SASEGT. The CDR3 DNA sequence: TGTGCCAGCAGTGTCGATGCCACTGAAGCTTTCTTT. Translation: CASSVDATEAFF.

The table lists this clonotype with many counts. V usage is TRBV29-1 and J usage is TRBJ1-1, with 8 bases aligning to TRBD1. V was pared by 6 bases and J by 6 bases, with 12 bases of the junction left unmatched. Looked up from germline, CDR1 is SQVTM and CDR2 is ANQGSEA. This CDR3 is 14 amino acids long. The CDR3 spells CSVLPGGILSEAFF. Written as DNA, the CDR3 is TGCAGCGTACTTCCAGGGGGCATATTATCTGAAGCTTTCTTT.

V is TRBV19 and J is TRBJ1-6; D perhaps matches TRBD1 (6 bases). The CDR3 sequence is 15 residues long. V was cut by 3 bases and J by 7 bases, with 13 bases left in between. The germline gives CDR1 LNHDA, CDR2 SQIVND (reference sequence). The CDR3 nucleotides are TGTGCCAGTAGTATGATCGACAGGCCAAATTCACCCCTCCACTTT. Translating it yields CASSMIDRPNSPLHF. The whole variable domain, filled in from reference TRBV19 and TRBJ1-6, reads DGGITQSPKYLFRKEGQNVTLSCEQNLNHDAMYWYRQDPGQGLRLIYYSQIVNDFQKGDIAEGYSVSREKKESFPLTVTSAQKNPTAFYLCASSMIDRPNSPLHFGNGTRLTVT.

This clonotype appeared many times. The CDR3 region has the DNA TGTGCCTGGAGTGGTGGTGCGGGGCGCTACGAGCAGTACTTC. Translation gives CAWSGGAGRYEQYF. This rearrangement joins TRBV30 to TRBJ2-7, with a possible D match to TRBD2 (6 bases). The germline V gene has CDR1 GTSNPN and CDR2 SVGIG (reference sequence). The length of the CDR3 is 14 residues. Trimming removed 1 base at V and 3 bases at J, with 13 bases between. Supplemented by reference TRBV30 and TRBJ2-7, the full variable domain reads SQTIHQWPATLVQPVGSPLSLECTVEGTSNPNLYWYRQAAGRGLQLLFYSVGIGQISSEVPQNLSASRPQDRQFILSSKKLLLSDSGFYLCAWSGGAGRYEQYFGPGTRLTVT.

The sample holds many counts of this clonotype. The chain links TRBV29-1 to TRBJ1-1; D is perhaps TRBD1 (5 bases). Per germline, CDR1 SQVTM and CDR2 ANQGSEA. With 0 bases removed from V and 8 bases from J, the gap between germline ends came to 19 bases. The CDR3 is 15 residues long. CDR3 in DNA: TGCAGCGTTGAAGATCTCAGCCCGGAGGGGTCAGAAGCTTTCTTT. It is translated as CSVEDLSPEGSEAFF.

This clonotype showed up just a few times. The chain carries TRBV7-4 and TRBJ2-6; D possibly uses TRBD1 or TRBD2 (5 bases each). Trimming pared 5 bases from V and 0 bases from J, leaving 29 bases between. CDR3 size: 22 residues. Germline CDR1 SGHVT, CDR2 SQSDAQ. In DNA form, the CDR3 reads TGTGCCAGCAGCACCAGCTCTGTGTTGGGACGCCTCCCGCGCTCTGGGGCCAACGTCCTGACTTTC. This translates into CASSTSSVLGRLPRSGANVLTF.

This clonotype was recorded at least ten times. This chain uses TRBV20-1 with TRBJ2-2; no reliable D call. The germline V gene has CDR1 DFQATT and CDR2 SNEGSKA (reference sequence). Deletions cut 1 base from V and 4 bases from J, with 1 base between. The CDR3 runs to 11 residues. CDR3 sequence (DNA): TGCAGTGCTAGAGTCACCGGGGAGCTGTTTTTT. It specifies CSARVTGELFF.

This clonotype was counted ten times or more. This sequence joins TRBV28 and TRBJ2-7, with TRBD1 identical over 9 bases. With V trimmed by 7 bases and J by 6 bases, 10 bases remained unmatched. Looked up from germline, CDR1 is MDHEN and CDR2 is SYDVKM. The CDR3 loop spans 14 amino acids. CDR3 coding DNA: TGTGCCAGCAAGTCCGGGACAGGGATGGCCGAGCAGTACTTC. Encoded protein: CASKSGTGMAEQYF. Supplemented by reference TRBV28 and TRBJ2-7, the full variable domain reads DVKVTQSSRYLVKRTGEKVFLECVQDMDHENMFWYRQDPGLGLRLIYFSYDVKMKEKGDIPEGYSVSREKKERFSLILESASTNQTSMYLCASKSGTGMAEQYFGPGTRLTVT.

The table lists this clonotype with many counts. The J gene is TRBJ2-2, the V gene TRBV5-1, with D hard to call. Germline V gene sequence: CDR1 SGHRS, CDR2 YFSETQ. Trimming took 4 bases from V and 1 from J, leaving 11 bases between them. The CDR3 covers 15 residues. The CDR3 bases are TGCGCCAGCAGCCGCAGAATGAAGAACACCGGGGAGCTGTTTTTT. Amino acid sequence: CASSRRMKNTGELFF.

The chain's CDR3 is CASRGLAGFYEQYF. The CDR3 coding sequence is TGTGCCAGCAGAGGACTAGCGGGCTTCTACGAGCAGTACTTC. The rearrangement joins TRBV6-2 or TRBV6-3 to TRBJ2-7, with 11 bases that match TRBD2. In germline, CDR1 is MNHEY, CDR2 SVGEGT. This CDR3 contains 14 residues. V lost 6 bases and J lost 3; bases outside the gene matches: 4.